The 4 T cell receptor beta chains reported below all come from one sample, sequenced in a study of cytomegalovirus exposure and HLA in healthy donors. Here immunoSEQ multiplex PCR was the method, and the copy in TCRdb shows in-frame clones only, minus some. This table holds some 150,000 clones, roughly 86% found once. The sample consisted of PBMCs. All receptors derive from a man younger than 30 in good health and CMV-seropositive.

This clone was counted only a few times. V and J are TRBV28 and TRBJ2-7; 9 bases are a match to TRBD2. The length of the CDR3 is 16 residues. The V gene end was trimmed by 3 bases and the J gene end by 4 bases; junction bases not matched to a gene: 10. Germline values: CDR1 MDHEN, CDR2 SYDVKM. This CDR3 is CASSFSRTSAVYEQYF. CDR3 coding DNA: TGTGCCAGCAGTTTTTCTCGGACTAGCGCAGTTTACGAGCAGTACTTC.

The genes are TRBV19 and TRBJ1-2, with 7 bases matching TRBD1. Germline V gene lookup returns CDR1 LNHDA and CDR2 SQIVND (reference sequence). The CDR3 extends over 15 amino acids. Trimming removed 7 bases from V and 2 bases from J; junction bases left unmatched: 10. CDR3 protein: CASKKVTQGNYGYTF. The CDR3 DNA reads as TGTGCCAGTAAGAAGGTCACACAGGGGAACTATGGCTACACCTTC.

This chain joins TRBV28 and TRBJ2-1, with TRBD1 identical over 10 bases. V lost 6 bases and J lost 3; bases outside the gene matches: 8. The CDR3 loop spans 16 amino acids. CDR1 and CDR2 (germline): MDHEN, SYDVKM. CDR3 residues: CASSTTTGGDYNEQFF. The CDR3 nucleotides read TGTGCCAGCAGCACCACGACAGGGGGCGACTACAATGAGCAGTTCTTC.

The V call is TRBV9, the J call TRBJ2-2, with 8 bases lining up with TRBD1. CDR3 length equals 16 residues. With 4 bases clipped from V and 0 bases from J, the junction kept 5 bases outside the gene matches. Germline-derived CDR1 and CDR2 are SGDLS and YYNGEE. The CDR3 sequence: CASSPRTGTNTGELFF. The DNA for the CDR3 is TGTGCCAGCAGCCCCCGGACAGGGACGAACACCGGGGAGCTGTTTTTT.